These 15 T cell receptor beta chains were all obtained from the same sample, sequenced in a study of TIL therapy for anti-PD-1-resistant metastatic lung cancer. Specified time point: pre-treatment sample, taken before nivolumab and TIL therapy. Pleural nodules or supraclavicular lymph nodes made up most of the excised metastases sampled. Sequencing used immunoSEQ v3. Some clones are missing from TCRdb's copy, which holds only in-frame ones; the method was immunoSEQ multiplex PCR. Found here are about 50,000 clones, over 65% of them singletons; the top ten hold 4.5% to 7%. Material: tumor tissue, obtained at baseline. The receptors shown here come from a person aged 25 to 80 with non-small cell lung cancer.

This chain connects TRBV4-3 to TRBJ2-7; D tentatively reads TRBD1 or TRBD2 (5 bases each). Germline CDR1 is LGHNA and CDR2 is YSLEER. The V end lost 4 bases, the J end lost 0 bases, and 13 bases lay between the germline ends. The CDR3 has 15 residues. The CDR3 nucleotides are TGCGCCAGCAGCCGCAGCCGGGACGGCTCCTACGAGCAGTACTTC. Encoded protein: CASSRSRDGSYEQYF.

The J gene is TRBJ1-1, the V gene TRBV6-5; a weak D match, TRBD1 (5 bases). Germline assignment: CDR1 MNHEY and CDR2 SVGAGI. Trimming removed 1 base from V and 0 bases from J, with 12 bases in between. The CDR3 is 16 residues long. The CDR3 bases are TGTGCCAGCAGTTACTTGGGGAGGGGATTGAACACTGAAGCTTTCTTT. It yields the protein CASSYLGRGLNTEAFF.

The rearrangement uses TRBV4-3 and TRBJ2-7; a weak D match, TRBD2 (6 bases). The germline CDR1 and CDR2 sequences are LGHNA and YSLEER. The CDR3 totals 15 residues. Trimming left V 0 bases short and J 3 bases short, with 12 bases between. CDR3 sequence: CASSQEGYSGYEQYF. CDR3 nucleotides: TGCGCCAGCAGCCAAGAAGGGTATAGCGGCTACGAGCAGTACTTC.

The chain has TRBV5-1 and TRBJ2-7; 10 nucleotides match TRBD2. The CDR3 sequence is 15 residues long. The V gene's germline CDR1 is SGHRS and CDR2 YFSETQ. The V gene end was trimmed by 4 bases and the J gene end by 4 bases; junction bases not matched to a gene: 8. CDR3 protein: CASSLQAGGPYEQYF. The CDR3 nucleotides are TGCGCCAGCAGCCTCCAAGCGGGAGGGCCTTACGAGCAGTACTTC.

The chain is built from TRBV28 and TRBJ1-5; the D gene is possibly TRBD1 (5 bases). CDR1 and CDR2 (germline): MDHEN, SYDVKM. V was cut by 5 bases and J by 0 bases, with 8 bases left in between. This CDR3 region has 14 residues. In DNA, the CDR3 is TGTGCCAGCAGTCCCAGGGTTAGCAATCAGCCCCAGCATTTT. Encoded protein: CASSPRVSNQPQHF.

The sample holds a few counts of this clone. V usage is TRBV7-2 and J usage is TRBJ2-1; unclear D gene. Trimming shortened V by 2 bases and J by 0 bases, and 8 bases separated the two germline ends. Per germline, CDR1 SGHTA and CDR2 FQGNSA. The CDR3 is 15 residues long. The CDR3 sequence is CASSLPWLSYNEQFF. The CDR3 nucleotides are TGTGCCAGCAGCTTACCCTGGCTCTCCTACAATGAGCAGTTCTTC.

V is TRBV7-2 and J is TRBJ1-2; the match to TRBD1 covers 7 bases. Germline assignment: CDR1 SGHTA and CDR2 FQGNSA. J lost 4 bases, V lost 5 bases, and 4 bases had no gene match. The CDR3 is 13 residues long. This chain's CDR3 is CASSVTGSYGYTF. The CDR3 DNA reads TGTGCCAGCAGCGTGACAGGGAGCTATGGCTACACCTTC.

This chain links TRBV18 with TRBJ1-1; possible D gene TRBD1, 6 bases. Germline loops: CDR1 KGHSH, CDR2 LQKENI. The CDR3 contains 15 residues. Trimming took 1 base from V and 3 from J, leaving 12 bases between them. The CDR3 DNA is TGTGCCAGCTCACCACTAGGGGGTACGGACACTGAAGCTTTCTTT. Translating gives CASSPLGGTDTEAFF.

The CDR3 spells CASRQGRTGEQYF. Written as DNA, the CDR3 is TGTGCCAGCAGACAGGGACGGACGGGAGAGCAGTACTTC. V is TRBV6-1 and J is TRBJ2-7; D perhaps matches TRBD1 (6 bases). CDR3 length equals 13 residues. Trimming took 6 bases from V and 7 from J, leaving 16 bases between them. Germline CDR1 MNHNS, CDR2 SASEGT.

The V call is TRBV7-2, the J call TRBJ2-3, with D perhaps matching TRBD2 (5 bases). The CDR3 is 14 amino acids. CDR1 and CDR2 (germline): SGHTA, FQGNSA. Trimming pared 4 bases from V and 2 bases from J, leaving 10 bases between. This chain's CDR3 is CASSSEGATDTQYF. CDR3 nucleotides: TGTGCCAGCAGCTCCGAGGGAGCCACAGATACGCAGTATTTT.

This clone was recorded only once. V gene TRBV7-8 combines with J gene TRBJ2-3; the match to TRBD2 covers 7 bases. The germline gives CDR1 SGHVS, CDR2 FQNEAQ. V dropped 4 bases and J dropped 4; count of bases not matched to a gene: 11. This CDR3 spans 16 amino acids. CDR3 DNA sequence: TGTGCCAGCAGCTCGCTCTTGGGGAGGGACGCAGATACGCAGTATTTT. Its protein product is CASSSLLGRDADTQYF.

The J gene is TRBJ2-5, the V gene TRBV4-1, with a tentative D call TRBD2 (6 bases). The V end was cut by 0 bases, the J end by 2 bases, with 13 bases between. This CDR3 has 16 amino acids. Germline CDR1 is MGHRA and CDR2 is YSYEKL. The CDR3 DNA reads TGCGCCAGCAGCCAAGATTCTGGGGGGATGCAAGAGACCCAGTACTTC. Translating it yields CASSQDSGGMQETQYF.

Only a few counts were recorded for this clone. The genes are TRBV7-9 and TRBJ2-7, with 10 bases that match TRBD2. V was pared by 3 bases and J by 5 bases, with 10 bases of the junction left unmatched. The germline V gene encodes CDR1 SEHNR and CDR2 FQNEAQ (reference sequence). The length of the CDR3 is 16 residues. CDR3 nucleotide sequence: TGTGCCAGCAGCTTTGCGACTAGCGGGCAAGGCCACGAGCAGTACTTC. It codes for CASSFATSGQGHEQYF.

The chain links TRBV6-1 to TRBJ1-6; D not resolved. Germline V gives CDR1 MNHNS, CDR2 SASEGT. The CDR3 has 12 amino acids. V lost 4 bases and J lost 8, with 6 bases in between. In nucleotides, the CDR3 is TGTGCCAGCAGTGTGATAGATTCACCCCTCCACTTT. Translating gives CASSVIDSPLHF.

The rearrangement links TRBV4-1 to TRBJ2-5; D might be TRBD1 or TRBD2, each matching 5 bases. The CDR3 runs 15 residues. Per germline, CDR1 MGHRA and CDR2 YSYEKL. The germline V and J ends were trimmed by 1 base and 5 bases, with 14 bases remaining between them. Written as DNA, the CDR3 is TGCGCCAGCAGCCAAGGCCAGGGACGCGTCGAGACCCAGTACTTC. Its protein product is CASSQGQGRVETQYF.